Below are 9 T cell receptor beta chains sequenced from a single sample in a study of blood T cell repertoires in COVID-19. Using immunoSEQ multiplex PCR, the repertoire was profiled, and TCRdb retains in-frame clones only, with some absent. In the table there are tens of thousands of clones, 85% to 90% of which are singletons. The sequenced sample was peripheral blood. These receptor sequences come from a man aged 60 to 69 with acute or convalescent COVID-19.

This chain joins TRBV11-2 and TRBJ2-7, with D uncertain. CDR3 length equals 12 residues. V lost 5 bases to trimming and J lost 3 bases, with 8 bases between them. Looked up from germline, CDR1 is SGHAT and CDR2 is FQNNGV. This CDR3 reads CASSPHSYEQYF. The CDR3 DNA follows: TGTGCCAGCAGCCCTCACAGCTACGAGCAGTACTTC.

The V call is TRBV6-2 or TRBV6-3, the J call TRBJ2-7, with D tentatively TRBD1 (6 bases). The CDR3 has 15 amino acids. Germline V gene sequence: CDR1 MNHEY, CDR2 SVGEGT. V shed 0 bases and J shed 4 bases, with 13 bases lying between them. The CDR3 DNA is TGTGCCAGCAGTTACTCACAGGGCCGAGGGTACGAGCAGTACTTC. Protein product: CASSYSQGRGYEQYF.

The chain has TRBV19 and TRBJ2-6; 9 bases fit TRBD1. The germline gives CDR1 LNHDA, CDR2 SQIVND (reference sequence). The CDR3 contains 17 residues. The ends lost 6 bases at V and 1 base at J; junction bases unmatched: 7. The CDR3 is CASRYPGQGSGANVLTF. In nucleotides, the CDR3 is TGTGCCAGTAGATATCCGGGACAGGGTTCTGGGGCCAACGTCCTGACTTTC.

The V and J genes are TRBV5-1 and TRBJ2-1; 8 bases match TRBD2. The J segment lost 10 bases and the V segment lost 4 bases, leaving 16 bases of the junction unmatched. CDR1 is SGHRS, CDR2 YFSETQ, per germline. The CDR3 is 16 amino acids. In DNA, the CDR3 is TGCGCCAGCAGCCCCCCTCCCGGTAGCGGGGTAACAGAGCAGTTCTTC. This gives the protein CASSPPPGSGVTEQFF.

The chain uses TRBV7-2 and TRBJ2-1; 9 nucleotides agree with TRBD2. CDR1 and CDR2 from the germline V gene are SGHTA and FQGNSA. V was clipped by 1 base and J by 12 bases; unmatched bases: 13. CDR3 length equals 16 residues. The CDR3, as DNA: TGTGCCAGCAGCTTAGGCGGGGGGGCAACCCTCCTGGGGCAGTTCTTC. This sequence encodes CASSLGGGATLLGQFF.

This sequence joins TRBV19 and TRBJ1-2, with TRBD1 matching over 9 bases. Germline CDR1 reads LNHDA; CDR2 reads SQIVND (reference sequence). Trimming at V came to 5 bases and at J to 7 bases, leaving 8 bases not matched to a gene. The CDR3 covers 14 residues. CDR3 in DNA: TGTGCCAGTAGTTCTCGACAGGGGGTCGGTGGCTACACCTTC. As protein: CASSSRQGVGGYTF. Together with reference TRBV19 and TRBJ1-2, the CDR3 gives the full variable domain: DGGITQSPKYLFRKEGQNVTLSCEQNLNHDAMYWYRQDPGQGLRLIYYSQIVNDFQKGDIAEGYSVSREKKESFPLTVTSAQKNPTAFYLCASSSRQGVGGYTFGSGTRLTVV.

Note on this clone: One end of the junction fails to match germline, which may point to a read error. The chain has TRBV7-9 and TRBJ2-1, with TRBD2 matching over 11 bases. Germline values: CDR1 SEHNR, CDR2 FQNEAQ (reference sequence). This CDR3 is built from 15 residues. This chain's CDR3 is CASSISGRAYNEQFF. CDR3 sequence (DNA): TGTGCCAGCAGCATTAGCGGGAGGGCCTATAATGAGCAGTTCTTC.

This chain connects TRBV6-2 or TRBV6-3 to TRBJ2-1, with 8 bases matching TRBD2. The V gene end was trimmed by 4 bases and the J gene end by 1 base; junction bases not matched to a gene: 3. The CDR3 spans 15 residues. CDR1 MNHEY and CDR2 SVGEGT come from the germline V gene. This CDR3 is CASSLRGASYNEQFF. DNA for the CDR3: TGTGCCAGCAGTTTGCGGGGGGCATCCTACAATGAGCAGTTCTTC.

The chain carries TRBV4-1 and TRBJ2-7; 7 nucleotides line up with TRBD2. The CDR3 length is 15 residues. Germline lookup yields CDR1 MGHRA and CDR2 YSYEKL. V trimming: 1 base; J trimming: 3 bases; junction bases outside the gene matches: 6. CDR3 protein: CASSQGASGLYEQYF. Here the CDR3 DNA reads TGCGCCAGCAGCCAAGGGGCTAGCGGTCTCTACGAGCAGTACTTC.